The present entry profiles one T cell receptor beta chain with its context. The sample belongs to a study of CD8+ T cells in alopecia areata. Study details: Patients received oral tofacitinib, 5 to 10 mg twice daily, for moderate-to-severe alopecia areata.

In each case, RNA was isolated and then reverse transcribed into cDNA as the sequencing template. Only in-frame clones appear in the TCRdb table, and some are missing; sequencing was by immunoSEQ multiplex PCR. The profile shows under 200,000 clones, 60% to 75% of them singletons. V was pared by 4 bases and J by 6 bases, with 8 bases of the junction left unmatched. Germline V CDR1 and CDR2: MNHNS, SASEGT. The CDR3 is made up of 16 amino acids. As for treatment: oral pan-JAK inhibitor, 5-10 mg twice daily. This chain joins TRBV6-1 and TRBJ2-7; TRBD2 matches 14 bases. The origin of this receptor is a human donor with alopecia areata. The sample here was CD4+ T cells sorted from blood, taken at week 24, from a patient treated with tofacitinib. Here the CDR3 DNA reads TGTGCCAGCAGTGGGTCCTCGGGACTAGCGGGGGTCGAGCAGTACTTC. Its translation: CASSGSSGLAGVEQYF.